This T cell receptor (beta chain) was recovered during a study of CD8 T cells in Susac syndrome. CD8+ and CD4+ T cells circulating in blood were sequenced for TCR beta. There are 12 residues in the CDR3. V lost 6 bases, J lost 4 bases, and 7 bases lay in between. Germline values: CDR1 SNHLY, CDR2 FYNNEI. The RNA, about 0.5 to 1 ug, was put through reverse transcription using random hexamers. With immunoSEQ multiplex PCR, TCR beta CDR3 was amplified across 54 Vbeta and 13 Jbeta. MiXCR, applied by TCRdb to the immunoSEQ multiplex PCR reads, yields one record per CDR3 protein. The sample holds about 200,000 distinct CDR3 sequences; 95% are singletons and the top ten take approximately 0.1%.

This sequence was found in a human donor in good health. Material for sequencing was CD4+ T cells from PBMCs. This rearrangement joins TRBV2 to TRBJ1-5, with D uncertain. The CDR3 DNA follows: TGTGCCAGCAGCGCGATTAATCAGCCCCAGCATTTT. Its translation is CASSAINQPQHF.